A single sample is the source of the 23 T cell receptor beta chains below, sequenced in a study of human T cells and chemical hapten exposure. TCRdb reprocessed the RACE reads with MiXCR, giving one entry per CDR3 protein. The sample lists 150,000 to 200,000 distinct CDR3 sequences, roughly 15% seen once, with about 1.7% in the top ten. The time point here: patch test 1, 2 weeks after DPC sensitization. The treatment is: therapeutic diphenylcyclopropenone sensitization with weekly scalp DPC. Sequenced material: whole blood, taken in connection with sensitization to the hapten diphenylcyclopropenone (DPC). These receptors were obtained from a woman aged 25 to 39 with alopecia areata. Some clones in this sample may be carry-over from other donors' samples.

The count of this clonotype is one. The chain joins TRBV18 to TRBJ1-1; D possibly corresponds to TRBD1 (6 bases). The germline V gene encodes CDR1 KGHSH and CDR2 LQKENI. The germline V and J ends were trimmed by 4 bases and 6 bases, with 15 bases remaining between them. CDR3 length equals 14 residues. The CDR3 sequence is CASSQSEGGPEAFF. CDR3 DNA sequence: TGTGCCAGCTCACAGTCCGAGGGGGGCCCTGAAGCTTTCTTT.

CDR3 sequence: CASSLGDRVLAKNIQYF. CDR3 nucleotides: TGTGCCAGCAGCTTAGGGGACAGAGTCCTAGCCAAAAACATTCAGTACTTC. V is TRBV11-1 and J is TRBJ2-4; 7 bases are a match to TRBD1. Trimming at V came to 1 base and at J to 0 bases, leaving 6 bases not matched to a gene. Per germline, CDR1 SGHAT and CDR2 FQDESV (reference sequence). CDR3 length: 17 residues.

J is TRBJ1-1 and V is TRBV9, with 7 bases identical to TRBD1. J lost 3 bases, V lost 5 bases, and 10 bases had no gene match. CDR1 SGDLS and CDR2 YYNGEE come from the germline V gene. This CDR3 spans 15 amino acids. The chain's CDR3 is CASSRYPDRDTEAFF. As DNA, the CDR3 is TGTGCCAGCAGTCGTTACCCCGACAGGGACACTGAAGCTTTCTTT.

V usage is TRBV5-6 and J usage is TRBJ2-7, with D perhaps TRBD2 (6 bases). V lost 0 bases and J lost 4, with 14 bases in between. This CDR3 contains 15 residues. Germline CDR1 SGHDT, CDR2 YYEEEE. This CDR3 is CASSLVGGSPYEQYF. DNA of the CDR3: TGTGCCAGCAGCTTGGTGGGAGGATCGCCATACGAGCAGTACTTC.

The chain carries TRBV20-1 and TRBJ1-5; a possible D gene is TRBD1 (5 bases). Germline CDR1 and CDR2: DFQATT and SNEGSKA (reference sequence). The CDR3 is made up of 13 amino acids. V dropped 0 bases and J dropped 6 bases, with 9 bases sitting between them. In DNA form, the CDR3 reads TGCAGTGCTAGAGATGCGGGGGGTCAGCCCCAGCATTTT. Protein: CSARDAGGQPQHF.

This clonotype occurred a few times. The chain links TRBV10-3 to TRBJ2-1, with D unclear. Trimming cost V 7 bases and J 4 bases, with 8 bases left between them. Per germline, CDR1 ENHRY and CDR2 SYGVKD. This CDR3 comprises 12 residues. CDR3 bases: TGTGCCATCAAGGCCGGTTACAATGAGCAGTTCTTC. Translation: CAIKAGYNEQFF.

This clonotype was observed a handful of times. This chain connects TRBV20-1 to TRBJ2-7; the match to TRBD2 covers 9 bases. Germline CDR1 is DFQATT and CDR2 is SNEGSKA (reference sequence). With 0 bases clipped from V and 2 bases from J, the junction kept 11 bases outside the gene matches. The CDR3 runs 17 residues. As DNA, the CDR3 is TGCAGTGCTAGAGATCAACTAGCGGGCCCCATCGCCTACGAGCAGTACTTC. Amino acid sequence: CSARDQLAGPIAYEQYF.

V and J are TRBV7-9 and TRBJ1-3, with D possibly TRBD1 on 6 matching bases. The V gene lost 5 bases and the J gene lost 0 bases, with 17 bases spanning the gap. From germline, CDR1 is SEHNR and CDR2 FQNEAQ (reference sequence). CDR3 size: 17 residues. The CDR3 coding sequence is TGTGCCAGCAGCCCGGACAGTTCCCGATTCTCTGGAAACACCATATATTTT. It codes for CASSPDSSRFSGNTIYF.

This clonotype appeared a few times. The V gene is TRBV18, the J gene TRBJ1-5; 10 positions agree with TRBD1. Looked up from germline, CDR1 is KGHSH and CDR2 is LQKENI. V dropped 5 bases and J dropped 7; count of bases not matched to a gene: 11. The CDR3 contains 16 residues. The CDR3 loop is CASSTRDRGIGQPQHF. In DNA form, the CDR3 reads TGTGCCAGCTCAACAAGGGACAGGGGAATTGGGCAGCCCCAGCATTTT. Full variable domain (outside the CDR3, taken from reference TRBV18 and TRBJ1-5): NAGVMQNPRHLVRRRGQEARLRCSPMKGHSHVYWYRQLPEEGLKFMVYLQKENIIDESGMPKERFSAEFPKEGPSILRIQQVVRGDSAAYFCASSTRDRGIGQPQHFGDGTRLSIL.

This clonotype was counted ten times or more. The chain joins TRBV3-1 to TRBJ2-7; D may be TRBD1 (6 bases). Germline CDR1 reads LGHDT; CDR2 reads YNNKEL (reference sequence). There are 14 residues in the CDR3. V lost 1 base and J lost 2, with 9 bases in between. CDR3 bases: TGTGCCAGCAGCCAAGGGACAGTTACCTACGAGCAGTACTTC. Translated: CASSQGTVTYEQYF.

V gene TRBV6-4 combines with J gene TRBJ2-3, with 13 bases identical to TRBD2. Germline-derived CDR1 and CDR2 are MRHNA and SNTAGT. V gave up 6 bases and J gave up 6 bases; unmatched junction bases: 6. The CDR3 spans 15 residues. Here the CDR3 reads CASSQLAGGPDTQYF. The DNA of the CDR3 is TGTGCCAGCAGCCAACTAGCGGGGGGGCCGGATACGCAGTATTTT.

The chain's CDR3 is CASSDGVAKNIQYF. CDR3 sequence (DNA): TGTGCCAGCAGCGACGGGGTAGCCAAAAACATTCAGTACTTC. The J gene is TRBJ2-4, the V gene TRBV7-6, with a possible D match to TRBD2 (5 bases). The V gene lost 5 bases and the J gene lost 0 bases, with 8 bases spanning the gap. Germline values: CDR1 SGHVS, CDR2 FNYEAQ. The CDR3 has 14 residues.

The chain combines TRBV6-2 or TRBV6-3 with TRBJ2-7; tentatively, D is TRBD1 (5 bases). The CDR3 length is 12 residues. With 6 bases removed from V and 3 bases from J, the gap between germline ends came to 9 bases. CDR1 is MNHEY, CDR2 SVGEGT, per germline. The CDR3 here is CASSKGYYEQYF. The DNA for the CDR3 is TGTGCCAGCAGCAAGGGGTACTACGAGCAGTACTTC.

This clonotype was observed a few times. This chain joins TRBV2 and TRBJ2-3; D is ambiguous. Germline assignment: CDR1 SNHLY and CDR2 FYNNEI. The CDR3 contains 15 residues. V lost 0 bases to trimming and J lost 9 bases, with 16 bases between them. The CDR3, as DNA: TGTGCCAGCAGTGAAGCTCTGCCCCCGCTGGGGACGCAGTATTTT. This gives the protein CASSEALPPLGTQYF.

This chain links TRBV28 with TRBJ2-6; D unclear. CDR1 MDHEN and CDR2 SYDVKM come from the germline V gene. The CDR3 extends over 14 amino acids. Trimming pared 3 bases from V and 1 base from J, leaving 4 bases between. CDR3 sequence (DNA): TGTGCCAGCAGTTTCACATCTGGGGCCAACGTCCTGACTTTC. This encodes CASSFTSGANVLTF.

The chain joins TRBV11-1 to TRBJ2-1; a weak D match, TRBD2 (6 bases). The CDR3 has 15 residues. The ends were cut back, 2 bases at V and 7 bases at J, with 15 bases in the middle. The germline V gene encodes CDR1 SGHAT and CDR2 FQDESV (reference sequence). CDR3: CASSLPLGGGNEQFF. The CDR3 region has the DNA TGTGCCAGCAGCTTACCTCTGGGGGGTGGAAATGAGCAGTTCTTC.

This clonotype was detected ten times or more. The gene calls are TRBV12-3 or TRBV12-4 and TRBJ2-2; 9 positions match TRBD2. The CDR3 loop spans 15 amino acids. V lost 5 bases and J lost 5; bases outside the gene matches: 6. CDR3 sequence: CASSRAGGWTGELFF. The DNA for the CDR3 is TGTGCCAGCAGTCGAGCGGGGGGTTGGACCGGGGAGCTGTTTTTT.

This chain joins TRBV20-1 and TRBJ2-5; 9 positions agree with TRBD2. V dropped 3 bases and J dropped 4; count of bases not matched to a gene: 6. The CDR3 runs to 14 residues. Germline V lookup: CDR1 DFQATT, CDR2 SNEGSKA (reference sequence). The CDR3 region is CSARDAGGGETQYF. CDR3 sequence (DNA): TGCAGTGCTAGGGATGCGGGAGGGGGAGAGACCCAGTACTTC.

J is TRBJ2-7 and V is TRBV7-9; D not certain. Between the trimmed V and J ends, which lost 5 bases and 5 bases, there was a span of 19 bases. The CDR3 has 15 amino acids. In germline, CDR1 is SEHNR, CDR2 FQNEAQ (reference sequence). The CDR3 region has the DNA TGTGCCAGCAGCCCCTGGCCGGCTCCCGCCCACGAGCAGTACTTC. Translating gives CASSPWPAPAHEQYF.

This clonotype was picked up a small number of times. The chain is built from TRBV28 and TRBJ2-6, with a weak D call TRBD2 (6 bases). CDR3 length equals 17 residues. V shed 5 bases and J shed 2 bases, with 16 bases lying between them. Germline V gene data show CDR1 as MDHEN and CDR2 as SYDVKM. This chain's CDR3 is CASSPLLGGTGANVLTF. DNA of the CDR3: TGTGCCAGCAGTCCCCTCCTAGGAGGGACTGGGGCCAACGTCCTGACTTTC.

The chain employs TRBV5-6 and TRBJ2-1; 9 nucleotides line up with TRBD2. V gave up 5 bases and J gave up 4 bases; unmatched junction bases: 7. The CDR3 is 15 residues long. Germline V gives CDR1 SGHDT, CDR2 YYEEEE. The CDR3 spells CASRGLAGPYNEQFF. The CDR3 region has the DNA TGTGCCAGCAGGGGCCTAGCGGGGCCTTACAATGAGCAGTTCTTC.

The V gene is TRBV29-1, the J gene TRBJ2-7; 7 nucleotides line up with TRBD1. The germline V gene encodes CDR1 SQVTM and CDR2 ANQGSEA. The CDR3 is made up of 12 amino acids. V trimming: 5 bases; J trimming: 1 base; junction bases outside the gene matches: 2. The CDR3 protein is CSVWDSSYEQYF. CDR3 DNA sequence: TGCAGCGTTTGGGACAGTTCCTACGAGCAGTACTTC.

This clonotype was picked up a small number of times. This chain joins TRBV3-1 and TRBJ2-7, with D perhaps matching TRBD1 or TRBD2 (5 bases each). This CDR3 spans 14 amino acids. Trimming took 2 bases from V and 2 from J, leaving 10 bases between them. Germline loops: CDR1 LGHDT, CDR2 YNNKEL (reference sequence). CDR3 sequence reads: CASSQRGPPYEQYF. DNA for the CDR3: TGTGCCAGCAGCCAACGGGGACCACCCTACGAGCAGTACTTC.